This TCR beta chain was captured by sequencing in a study of blood T cells in healthy people across ages. Study-level points and caveats: Long-lived and aged donors differed, with more naive CD4+ cells and higher diversity in the long-lived. Observed TCR beta diversity per million T cells went down as age went up. This fall followed a roughly linear course with age. Observed TCR beta diversity showed a strong correlation with the percentage of naive T cells as measured by flow cytometry.

The second PCR ran roughly 6 to 11 cycles with a sample-barcoded 5' primer and J-beta primers. TCRdb re-analysed the 5' RACE reads in MiXCR, keeping a single row per CDR3 protein. The sample has over a million distinct CDR3 sequences, approximately 60% seen once; the top ten hold about 6.7%. The V gene's germline CDR1 is MDHEN and CDR2 SYDVKM. V lost 5 bases, J lost 2 bases, and 11 bases stayed unmatched. The CDR3 is made up of 16 amino acids. This clonotype has just a few counts. The target antigen is unknown. Extraction yielded at least 5 micrograms of total RNA per sample. This clonotype was sampled from a man between 18 and 29 years old in good health. Sequenced input: blood. The rearrangement links TRBV28 to TRBJ2-7; 8 bases map to TRBD2. The CDR3: CASSPRPGGYTYEQYF. As DNA, the CDR3 is TGTGCCAGCAGTCCCCGACCGGGGGGGTACACCTACGAGCAGTACTTC.